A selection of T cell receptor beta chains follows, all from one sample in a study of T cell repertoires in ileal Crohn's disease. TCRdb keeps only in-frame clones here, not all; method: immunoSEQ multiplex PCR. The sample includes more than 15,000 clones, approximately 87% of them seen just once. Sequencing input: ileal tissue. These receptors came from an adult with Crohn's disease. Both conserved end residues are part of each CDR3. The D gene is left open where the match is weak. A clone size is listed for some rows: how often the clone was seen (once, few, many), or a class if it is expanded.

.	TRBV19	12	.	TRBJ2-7	CASSIAGYEQYF	TGTGCCAGTAGTATCGCGGGCTACGAGCAGTACTTC
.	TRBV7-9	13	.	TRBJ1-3	CASSPSSGNTIYF	TGTGCCAGCAGTCCCAGCTCTGGAAACACCATATATTTT
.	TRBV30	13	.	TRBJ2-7	CAWKGQYPGEQYF	TGTGCCTGGAAAGGACAGTATCCGGGCGAGCAGTACTTC
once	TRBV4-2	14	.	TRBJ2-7	CASSQDLRGYEQYF	TGTGCCAGCAGCCAAGATCTCAGGGGCTACGAGCAGTACTTC
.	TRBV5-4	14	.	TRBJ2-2	CASRQDQGTGELFF	TGTGCCAGCAGACAGGACCAGGGGACCGGGGAGCTGTTTTTT
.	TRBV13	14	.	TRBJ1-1	CASSLPTANTEAFF	TGTGCCAGCAGCTTACCAACTGCTAACACTGAAGCTTTCTTT
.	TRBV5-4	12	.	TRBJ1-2	CASSLGAYGYTF	TGTGCCAGCAGCTTGGGGGCCTATGGCTACACCTTC
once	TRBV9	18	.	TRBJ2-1	CASSVRGGGGDPYNEQFF	TGTGCCAGCAGCGTAAGGGGGGGAGGAGGGGACCCCTACAATGAGCAGTTCTTC
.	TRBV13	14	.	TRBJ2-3	CASSRQVSTDTQYF	TGTGCCAGCAGCCGACAGGTTAGCACAGATACGCAGTATTTT
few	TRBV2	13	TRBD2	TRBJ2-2	CASSGTSAGELFF	TGTGCCAGCAGCGGTACTAGCGCCGGGGAGCTGTTTTTT
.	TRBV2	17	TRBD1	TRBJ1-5	CASTQRRGLYSNQPQHF	TGTGCCAGCACCCAACGGAGGGGGCTATATAGCAATCAGCCCCAGCATTTT
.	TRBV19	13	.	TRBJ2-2	CASSITNTGELFF	TGTGCCAGTAGTATCACAAACACCGGGGAGCTGTTTTTT
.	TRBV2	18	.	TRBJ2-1	CAILSTEGGANPYNEQFF	TGTGCCATCCTGTCTACCGAGGGGGGGGCCAACCCCTACAATGAGCAGTTCTTC
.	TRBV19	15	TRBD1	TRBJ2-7	CASSMRDRLGYEQYF	TGTGCCAGTAGTATGAGGGACAGGTTGGGCTACGAGCAGTACTTC